Following are 11 T cell receptor beta chains from one sample sequenced in a study of T cells expressing NK-cell markers. TCRdb re-called the 5' RACE reads and gives one entry per CDR3 protein, without DNA. Its clone listing holds 130,000 to 150,000 distinct CDR3 sequences. Sequenced sample: blood T cells: a sorted CD56 or NKG2C T cell subset, CD4+ or CD8+ T cells, or bulk PBMC T cells (not recorded which). All receptors derive from a man aged 18 to 30 in good health.

CDR3 in amino acids: CASSENTDTQYF. The V and J genes are TRBV9 and TRBJ2-3. The V gene's germline CDR1 is SGDLS and CDR2 YYNGEE. This CDR3 comprises 12 residues.

The CDR3 here is CASSLEDPGLPNEKLFF. The chain carries TRBV5-1 and TRBJ1-4; lacking DNA, the TRBD1 call made by TCRdb goes unchecked. The CDR3 is made up of 17 amino acids. From germline, CDR1 is SGHRS and CDR2 YFSETQ.

V gene TRBV6-1 combines with J gene TRBJ2-5; TCRdb selects TRBD2, and the lack of DNA leaves this call unchecked. This CDR3 contains 15 residues. CDR1 is MNHNS, CDR2 SASEGT, per germline. This chain's CDR3 is CASMTSGMSQETQYF.

The rearrangement joins TRBV11-2 to TRBJ2-1; the TCRdb D gene call, TRBD2, has no DNA to confirm it. This CDR3 comprises 17 residues. CDR1 SGHAT and CDR2 FQNNGV come from the germline V gene. The CDR3 sequence is CASSLDGLASRYNEQFF.

The chain is built from TRBV6-1 and TRBJ1-1; TCRdb's D call, TRBD1, is unchecked because there is no DNA. Germline values: CDR1 MNHNS, CDR2 SASEGT. CDR3 length: 13 residues. CDR3 residues: CASSQTPRFEAFF.

This rearrangement joins TRBV5-1 to TRBJ2-3; with no DNA, the TCRdb D assignment of TRBD1 cannot be verified. CDR1 is SGHRS and CDR2 is YFSETQ in the germline V gene. The length of the CDR3 is 15 residues. The CDR3 sequence is CASSFFDSSTDTQYF.

The V call is TRBV12-3 or TRBV12-4, the J call TRBJ2-1; TCRdb's D call, TRBD1, is unchecked because there is no DNA. The length of the CDR3 is 14 residues. CDR3: CASGGQGSYNEQFF.

V gene TRBV2 combines with J gene TRBJ1-1; TCRdb gives TRBD1 as the D gene, but with no DNA this cannot be confirmed. The germline V gene has CDR1 SNHLY and CDR2 FYNNEI. The CDR3 spans 14 residues. The CDR3 sequence is CASSDPTGGSEAFF.

The genes are TRBV29-1 and TRBJ2-1; TCRdb outputs TRBD1, but without DNA this stays unchecked. The CDR3 has 13 amino acids. Germline lookup yields CDR1 SQVTM and CDR2 ANQGSEA. CDR3 sequence: CSFRDSSYNEQFF.

This chain links TRBV20-1 with TRBJ1-5. Germline V gene data show CDR1 as DFQATT and CDR2 as SNEGSKA (reference sequence). The length of the CDR3 is 14 residues. CDR3: CSAGNRTPNQPQHF.

The V and J genes are TRBV12-3 or TRBV12-4 and TRBJ2-5; absent DNA, TCRdb's TRBD1 call cannot be checked. This CDR3 contains 14 residues. This chain's CDR3 is CASSFRGGRETQYF.